This T cell receptor beta chain was identified in a study of blood T cell repertoires in COVID-19. Looking at the study overall: The United States, Italy and Spain supplied acute and convalescent COVID-19 samples. Sources were T cells, B-cell-depleted T cells, or PBMCs; the material itself was cDNA or gDNA.

The CDR3 length is 14 residues. The junction had 5 bases not matched to a gene; V was cut back by 5 bases and J by 4 bases. The germline CDR1 and CDR2 sequences are MNHEY and SMNVEV (reference sequence). Authors' processing steps: Using reference gene primer amplification, nucleated cell counts were estimated. The method was immunoSEQ multiplex PCR; TCRdb's version includes in-frame clones alone and lacks a portion of them. V and J calls and clone size are those listed in that table; D and trimming were worked out from the DNA. The sample gives some 30,000 clones, 75% to 85% of which show up once; about an eighth is in the top ten.

The sequence was collected from a human donor in a cohort sampled during active COVID-19. V gene TRBV27 combines with J gene TRBJ2-7, with 10 bases fitting TRBD1. Material for sequencing was peripheral blood. The CDR3 DNA reads TGTGCCAGCAGTACCGACAGGGGGCAATACGAGCAGTACTTC. Encoded protein: CASSTDRGQYEQYF.